The 30 T cell receptor beta chains in this list originate from one sample, sequenced in a study of T cell changes during pregnancy in multiple sclerosis. The data were produced by immunoSEQ multiplex PCR, yet TCRdb's version contains in-frame clones alone and is incomplete. The sample contains 90,000 to 100,000 clones, around 93% of which appear only once. Sequenced here: peripheral blood, sampled in the third trimester of pregnancy. Receptor source: a female donor with multiple sclerosis, enrolled in a pregnancy study.

The chain employs TRBV19 and TRBJ2-7; D is uncertain. The CDR3 sequence is 12 residues long. With 8 bases removed from V and 7 bases from J, the gap between germline ends came to 15 bases. Germline CDR1 and CDR2: LNHDA and SQIVND (reference sequence). The CDR3 reads CASSSGLGEQYF. CDR3 DNA: TGTGCCAGTTCGTCAGGCCTTGGTGAGCAGTACTTC.

The chain has TRBV15 and TRBJ2-6; 7 bases agree with TRBD2. CDR1 LNHNV and CDR2 YYDKDF come from the germline V gene (reference sequence). Trimming took 5 bases from V and 4 from J; bases not matched to a gene: 14. The length of the CDR3 is 18 residues. The CDR3 coding sequence is TGTGCCACCAGCCTGGCCGGGAGGTGGGCGCAAGGGGCCAACGTCCTGACTTTC. It translates to CATSLAGRWAQGANVLTF. Supplemented by reference TRBV15 and TRBJ2-6, the full variable domain reads DAMVIQNPRYQVTQFGKPVTLSCSQTLNHNVMYWYQQKSSQAPKLLFHYYDKDFNNEADTPDNFQSRRPNTSFCFLDIRSPGLGDTAMYLCATSLAGRWAQGANVLTFGAGSRLTVL.

V and J are TRBV19 and TRBJ1-2; the D is unclear. The CDR3 consists of 11 residues. Per the germline V gene, CDR1 is LNHDA and CDR2 is SQIVND (reference sequence). V was clipped by 3 bases and J by 8 bases, with 7 bases between them. CDR3 residues: CASSIGIGYTF. The CDR3 DNA is TGTGCCAGTAGTATTGGCATCGGCTACACCTTC.

The genes are TRBV6-1 and TRBJ1-5, with 8 bases fitting TRBD1. The CDR3 spans 15 residues. Germline CDR1 and CDR2: MNHNS and SASEGT. V lost 6 bases to trimming and J lost 3 bases; unmatched junction nucleotides: 7. The DNA of the CDR3 is TGTGCCAGCAGATTCTGGGGACAGGACAATCAGCCCCAGCATTTT. Translating gives CASRFWGQDNQPQHF.

The chain has TRBV28 and TRBJ2-1, with TRBD2 matching over 7 bases. With V trimmed by 8 bases and J by 8 bases, 18 bases remained unmatched. This CDR3 has 16 amino acids. Germline V gene data show CDR1 as MDHEN and CDR2 as SYDVKM. The CDR3 DNA follows: TGTGCCAGCCGATCCGCGGGAGCCCTAGTCGGCTATGAGCAGTTCTTC. This gives the protein CASRSAGALVGYEQFF.

This chain connects TRBV29-1 to TRBJ2-3; 7 nucleotides agree with TRBD2. Unmatched junction bases numbered 4, after V lost 6 bases and J lost 1 base. The CDR3 sequence is 13 residues long. Germline assignment: CDR1 SQVTM and CDR2 ANQGSEA. Here the CDR3 DNA reads TGCAGCGTCCAGCGGGGTCGCACAGATACGCAGTATTTT. As protein: CSVQRGRTDTQYF.

The chain is built from TRBV28 and TRBJ2-2; tentatively, D is TRBD2 (6 bases). This CDR3 region has 17 residues. Trimming left V 3 bases short and J 6 bases short, with 20 bases between. Per germline, CDR1 MDHEN and CDR2 SYDVKM. As DNA, the CDR3 is TGTGCCAGCAGTTTGTCCCCCGCGAGACTAGTCCCCGGGGAGCTGTTTTTT. Translating gives CASSLSPARLVPGELFF.

The chain links TRBV29-1 to TRBJ1-1, with 9 positions matching TRBD1. The length of the CDR3 is 14 residues. V was clipped by 5 bases and J by 0 bases; unmatched bases: 4. The V gene's germline CDR1 is SQVTM and CDR2 ANQGSEA. The CDR3 loop is CSVRDRALNTEAFF. The CDR3 region has the DNA TGCAGCGTTAGGGACAGGGCGTTGAACACTGAAGCTTTCTTT.

The chain carries TRBV6-1 and TRBJ1-3; perhaps TRBD1 as D (6 bases). CDR1 MNHNS and CDR2 SASEGT come from the germline V gene. V gave up 9 bases and J gave up 0 bases, with 12 bases separating them. This CDR3 contains 14 residues. The CDR3: CASYRDHSGNTIYF. Written as DNA, the CDR3 is TGTGCCAGTTACAGGGACCACTCTGGAAACACCATATATTTT.

The chain employs TRBV29-1 and TRBJ2-3; TRBD2 matches at 7 bases. The CDR3 totals 17 residues. Germline V CDR1 and CDR2: SQVTM, ANQGSEA. J lost 5 bases, V lost 3 bases, and 17 bases had no gene match. CDR3 nucleotides: TGCAGCGTTGATTCGAGGGATCGGGGGGAGGTAGGAGATACGCAGTATTTT. Its translation: CSVDSRDRGEVGDTQYF.

In this sample, this clone turned up once. The chain combines TRBV9 with TRBJ2-7; 7 nucleotides agree with TRBD1. The V gene end was trimmed by 0 bases and the J gene end by 6 bases; junction bases not matched to a gene: 12. Germline loops: CDR1 SGDLS, CDR2 YYNGEE. CDR3 length equals 16 residues. This CDR3 is CASSVALVGAGGEQYF. The CDR3 DNA follows: TGTGCCAGCAGCGTAGCCCTAGTGGGGGCAGGGGGCGAGCAGTACTTC.

CDR3 coding DNA: TGTGCCAGCAGCTGGCGGCAGGGTCGTAACGAAAAACTGTTTTTT. Translation: CASSWRQGRNEKLFF. J is TRBJ1-4 and V is TRBV5-6, with D possibly TRBD1 on 5 matching bases. Germline CDR1 SGHDT, CDR2 YYEEEE. V was clipped by 3 bases and J by 8 bases, with 17 bases between them. The CDR3 extends over 15 amino acids.

A single count supports this clone. V is TRBV27 and J is TRBJ2-5, with D maybe TRBD2 (7 bases). Germline-derived CDR1 and CDR2 are MNHEY and SMNVEV (reference sequence). This CDR3 has 17 amino acids. Trimming removed 0 bases at V and 4 bases at J, with 18 bases between. The CDR3 loop reads CASSLSRGGGVGETQYF. DNA of the CDR3: TGTGCCAGCAGTTTATCGAGAGGGGGGGGCGTGGGAGAGACCCAGTACTTC.

On this clone: Its ends do not fully match the called genes, so a read error is possible. The chain carries TRBV6-6 and TRBJ1-6, with unresolved D. Per germline, CDR1 MNHNY and CDR2 SVGAGI (reference sequence). The CDR3 spans 15 residues. The CDR3 spells CATSGGSPYNSPLHF. DNA for the CDR3: TGTGCCACCAGTGGAGGGAGTCCCTATAATTCACCCCTCCACTTT.

This chain uses TRBV7-6 with TRBJ1-5; D call uncertain. The CDR3 length is 13 residues. CDR1 and CDR2 from the germline V gene are SGHVS and FNYEAQ. The V end lost 1 base, the J end lost 10 bases, and 11 bases lay between the germline ends. The CDR3 DNA reads TGTGCCAGCAGCTTAGAGGCAGGATCACCCCAGCATTTT. Protein product: CASSLEAGSPQHF.

The chain employs TRBV28 and TRBJ2-1; D is possibly TRBD2 (6 bases). V was trimmed by 6 bases and J by 4 bases, leaving 16 bases between them. The germline gives CDR1 MDHEN, CDR2 SYDVKM. The CDR3 runs to 15 residues. CDR3 bases: TGTGCCAGCAGGGGGGGTGGGGCCCTATACAATGAGCAGTTCTTC. Protein sequence: CASRGGGALYNEQFF.

The rearrangement links TRBV11-2 to TRBJ2-5; TRBD2 agrees at 7 bases. V shed 5 bases and J 5 bases; nucleotides not matched to a gene: 5. Looked up from germline, CDR1 is SGHAT and CDR2 is FQNNGV. The CDR3 is made up of 13 amino acids. The CDR3 region is CASSTGGGETQYF. In DNA form, the CDR3 reads TGTGCCAGCAGCACCGGGGGAGGGGAGACCCAGTACTTC.

The CDR3 DNA is TGTGCCAGTAGTACCTGGACTAGCGAAAACTACGAGCAGTACTTC. It encodes CASSTWTSENYEQYF. The gene calls are TRBV19 and TRBJ2-7; 9 bases agree with TRBD2. The germline gives CDR1 LNHDA, CDR2 SQIVND (reference sequence). This CDR3 contains 15 residues. Germline trimming cut 4 bases from V and 3 bases from J; bases unmatched to any gene: 7.

The chain is built from TRBV2 and TRBJ2-4; no reliable D call. The CDR3 sequence is 12 residues long. V lost 4 bases to trimming and J lost 8 bases, with 9 bases between them. Germline CDR1 SNHLY, CDR2 FYNNEI. The CDR3 reads CASSVAMDIQYF. CDR3 DNA: TGTGCCAGCAGTGTCGCGATGGACATTCAGTACTTC.

The genes are TRBV20-1 and TRBJ2-7; no firm D call. This CDR3 region has 11 residues. Per germline, CDR1 DFQATT and CDR2 SNEGSKA (reference sequence). Trimming removed 7 bases at V and 2 bases at J, with 9 bases between. Here the CDR3 reads CSVRRTYEQYF. The CDR3 DNA is TGCAGTGTTAGGAGAACCTACGAGCAGTACTTC.

This chain uses TRBV6-1 with TRBJ2-7; 9 bases agree with TRBD1. J gave up 1 base and V 6 bases, and 7 bases lay outside the gene matches. From germline, CDR1 is MNHNS and CDR2 SASEGT. There are 15 residues in the CDR3. CDR3 nucleotide sequence: TGTGCCAGCAGAGACGGACAGGGGAGGTCCTACGAGCAGTACTTC. Translation: CASRDGQGRSYEQYF.

This clone showed up just once. V is TRBV6-5 and J is TRBJ1-2; 9 nucleotides align to TRBD1. Germline assignment: CDR1 MNHEY and CDR2 SVGAGI. With V trimmed by 0 bases and J by 7 bases, 6 bases remained unmatched. CDR3 length: 15 residues. In DNA, the CDR3 is TGTGCCAGCAGTTACTCCGGGACAGGGAATGGTGGCTACACCTTC. Translated: CASSYSGTGNGGYTF.

The chain uses TRBV19 and TRBJ2-7, with TRBD1 matching over 8 bases. V dropped 3 bases and J dropped 6; count of bases not matched to a gene: 10. There are 15 residues in the CDR3. Germline values: CDR1 LNHDA, CDR2 SQIVND (reference sequence). In nucleotides, the CDR3 is TGTGCCAGTAGTATTGGCAGGGGGCGCGTCGGCGAGCAGTACTTC. Translated, it gives CASSIGRGRVGEQYF.

The CDR3 sequence is CASSQDGRGRNTIYF. The CDR3 DNA reads as TGCGCCAGCAGCCAAGATGGAAGGGGAAGAAACACCATATATTTT. This chain links TRBV4-1 with TRBJ1-3; TRBD1 is a possible D gene (5 bases). Germline V lookup: CDR1 MGHRA, CDR2 YSYEKL. CDR3 length equals 15 residues. V was pared by 0 bases and J by 5 bases, with 11 bases between.

The chain carries TRBV19 and TRBJ1-3, with D tentatively TRBD1 (6 bases). This CDR3 has 16 amino acids. Germline V gene data show CDR1 as LNHDA and CDR2 as SQIVND (reference sequence). Trimming left V 3 bases short and J 0 bases short, with 12 bases between. The CDR3 DNA sequence: TGTGCCAGTAGTATTTCCGGGACAAACTCTGGAAACACCATATATTTT. Amino acid sequence: CASSISGTNSGNTIYF.

A single count supports this clone. The chain has TRBV7-8 and TRBJ1-2; D uncertain. The CDR3 has 16 amino acids. V was clipped by 1 base and J by 8 bases, with 20 bases between them. Germline V gene data show CDR1 as SGHVS and CDR2 as FQNEAQ. CDR3 DNA: TGTGCCAGCAGCTTAGGGGGTATACGGACCCCGGGGGGCTACACCTTC. Translated, it gives CASSLGGIRTPGGYTF.

This chain links TRBV27 with TRBJ1-2; D unclear. This CDR3 is built from 17 residues. Trimming shortened V by 7 bases and J by 0 bases, and 21 bases separated the two germline ends. Germline-derived CDR1 and CDR2 are MNHEY and SMNVEV (reference sequence). The CDR3 here is CASTTLPRGGSNYGYTF. Written as DNA, the CDR3 is TGTGCCAGCACGACTCTACCCCGCGGAGGATCTAACTATGGCTACACCTTC.

The chain carries TRBV11-2 and TRBJ2-1, with D unclear. CDR3 length: 12 amino acids. V was pared by 8 bases and J by 7 bases, with 12 bases between. The germline V gene has CDR1 SGHAT and CDR2 FQNNGV. The CDR3: CASERGLNEQFF. CDR3 DNA: TGTGCCAGCGAGAGAGGCTTAAATGAGCAGTTCTTC. Full variable domain (missing parts from reference TRBV11-2 and TRBJ2-1): EAGVAQSPRYKIIEKRQSVAFWCNPISGHATLYWYQQILGQGPKLLIQFQNNGVVDDSQLPKDRFSAERLKGVDSTLKIQPAKLEDSAVYLCASERGLNEQFFGPGTRLTVL.

The rearrangement links TRBV29-1 to TRBJ2-3; 11 bases are shared with TRBD2. The germline gives CDR1 SQVTM, CDR2 ANQGSEA. The CDR3 extends over 14 amino acids. The trim removed 7 bases at V and 1 base at J, leaving 4 bases unmatched. The CDR3 region is CSARSGRGTDTQYF. For the CDR3, the DNA is TGCAGCGCCCGTAGCGGGAGGGGCACAGATACGCAGTATTTT.

Details on this clone: The junction differs from germline at one of its ends, possibly a read error. Other nucleotide sequences in the sample specify the same CDR3. The chain has TRBV6-5 and TRBJ1-1; D is perhaps TRBD1 (6 bases). The CDR3 loop spans 13 amino acids. Germline assignment: CDR1 MNHEY and CDR2 SVGAGI. The CDR3 region has the DNA TGCGCCAGCAGTGGGGACATTAACACTGAAGCTTTCTTT. It is translated as CASSGDINTEAFF.